Detailed here is one T cell receptor beta chain. The antigen is not known. Treatment for every participant with HIV took place in the United States. Ahead of DNA extraction, samples held roughly 0.95-11 million cryopreserved PBMC each. At survey level, the immunoSEQ assay was run in its v3.0 version. Sequencing used immunoSEQ multiplex PCR; TCRdb keeps in-frame clones, though not all of them. Of 25,000 to 30,000 clones listed, roughly 83% are singletons. The sample originates from a study of long-term antiretroviral therapy in people with HIV. Study-level background: About a decade before 2015, the earliest samples were taken when ART was typically delayed.

This CDR3 region has 15 residues. The V gene's germline CDR1 is MGHRA and CDR2 YSYEKL. Trimming at V came to 5 bases and at J to 1 base, leaving 4 bases not matched to a gene. Study-wide results and limits: Post-ART, diversity grew, though it stayed under transplant donor control levels.

V and J are TRBV4-1 and TRBJ2-1; the match to TRBD2 covers 8 bases. The sample in question was unsorted PBMCs, obtained about 2.7 years after starting antiretroviral therapy. The clonotype was recovered from a man aged 25-40 years with HIV. This CDR3 is CASSVASGSYNEQFF. The CDR3 nucleotides are TGCGCCAGCAGCGTAGCTAGCGGGTCCTACAATGAGCAGTTCTTC.